Listed below are T cell receptor beta chains from one sample, sequenced in a study of shared clonotypes between healthy human individuals. Using immunoSEQ multiplex PCR, the repertoire was profiled, and TCRdb retains in-frame clones only, with some absent. Seen here are about 820,000 clones, almost 95% observed once, and the top ten hold approximately 25%. Sequencing used naive CD8+ T cells sorted from blood. These receptors came from a man in his thirties or forties in good health. Both conserved end residues are part of each CDR3. The D gene is left open where the match is weak. Clone size is shown for a subset of rows, as once, few, many or a class of expanded clone.

J | size | V | D | CDR3 | DNA
TRBJ1-2 | - | TRBV7-9 | TRBD1 | CAAEPDRQSPMGYGYTF | TGTGCCGCTGAGCCGGACAGGCAGAGCCCCATGGGCTATGGCTACACCTTC
TRBJ2-5 | - | TRBV4-1 | - | CASSQDGGRETQYF | TGCGCCAGCAGCCAAGATGGGGGACGTGAGACCCAGTACTTC
TRBJ2-1 | - | TRBV7-9 | TRBD2 | CASSPTSGDSYNEQFF | TGTGCCAGCAGCCCGACTAGCGGGGATTCCTACAATGAGCAGTTCTTC
TRBJ2-3 | - | TRBV27 | - | CASSPLGNTDTQYF | TGTGCCAGCAGTCCATTAGGGAACACAGATACGCAGTATTTT
TRBJ2-5 | - | TRBV6-6 | - | CASSYRVLQETQYF | TGTGCCAGCAGTTACAGGGTTCTCCAAGAGACCCAGTACTTC
TRBJ2-7 | - | TRBV28 | - | CASSFLYEQYF | TGTGCCAGCAGTTTCCTCTACGAGCAGTACTTC
TRBJ2-1 | - | TRBV28 | TRBD2 | CASRSYPAGEFIHEQFF | TGTGCCAGCAGGAGTTATCCAGCGGGAGAGTTCATTCATGAGCAGTTCTTC
TRBJ2-7 | - | TRBV14 | - | CASSPGHRSSYEQYF | TGTGCCAGCAGCCCAGGACACCGGAGCTCCTACGAGCAGTACTTC
TRBJ2-7 | - | TRBV7-8 | - | CASSLGEYYEQYF | TGTGCCAGCAGCCTTGGGGAGTACTACGAGCAGTACTTC
TRBJ1-1 | - | TRBV5-6 | TRBD1 | CASSFGTGANTEAFF | TGTGCCAGCAGCTTCGGGACAGGGGCGAACACTGAAGCTTTCTTT
TRBJ2-2 | few | TRBV27 | - | CATSTSSGELFF | TGTGCCACCTCAACTAGCTCCGGGGAGCTGTTTTTT
TRBJ2-1 | - | TRBV14 | TRBD1 | CASSQSKGAVEQFF | TGTGCCAGCAGCCAATCAAAGGGGGCGGTTGAGCAGTTCTTC
TRBJ2-6 | - | TRBV2 | TRBD2 | CASSDLAGDAGANVLTF | TGTGCCAGCAGTGATCTAGCGGGAGATGCTGGGGCCAACGTCCTGACTTTC
TRBJ2-1 | once | TRBV6-6 | - | CASSYSFGGNNEQFF | TGTGCCAGCAGTTACTCGTTCGGGGGAAACAATGAGCAGTTCTTC
TRBJ2-5 | - | TRBV7-9 | - | CASSLTATRETQYF | TGTGCCAGCAGCTTGACAGCCACCCGGGAGACCCAGTACTTC
TRBJ2-7 | once | TRBV27 | TRBD1 | CASSLSYRGSYEQYF | TGTGCCAGCAGTTTATCATACAGGGGAAGCTACGAGCAGTACTTC
TRBJ2-6 | - | TRBV9 | TRBD1 | CASLGRGPSGANVLTF | TGTGCCAGCTTAGGCAGGGGGCCGTCTGGGGCCAACGTCCTGACTTTC
TRBJ2-1 | - | TRBV4-2 | TRBD1 | CASSQGTGPFNEQFF | TGTGCCAGCAGCCAAGGGACAGGCCCCTTCAATGAGCAGTTCTTC
TRBJ2-7 | - | TRBV7-9 | - | CASSPPWGTALYEQYF | TGTGCCAGCAGCCCCCCTTGGGGGACGGCTCTCTACGAGCAGTACTTC
TRBJ2-2 | - | TRBV6-5 | - | CASSYSRIGELFF | TGTGCCAGCAGTTACTCGCGGATCGGGGAGCTGTTTTTT
TRBJ2-5 | - | TRBV4-3 | - | CASSQDQQETQYF | TGCGCCAGCAGCCAAGATCAGCAAGAGACCCAGTACTTC
TRBJ1-1 | - | TRBV4-3 | - | CASSQDRGRIGSTEAFF | TGCGCCAGCAGCCAAGACAGGGGTCGGATTGGTAGCACTGAAGCTTTCTTT